These T cell receptor beta chains were read from a single sample in a study of cytomegalovirus exposure and HLA in healthy donors. Profiled with immunoSEQ multiplex PCR; TCRdb holds only in-frame clones, not every one. The table includes about 250,000 clones, 80% detected once. Sequenced material: PBMCs. The origin of the receptors is a girl aged 2-15 years in good health and CMV-seronegative. Both conserved end residues are part of each CDR3. A D gene is named only where the DNA matches it firmly. Only part of the rows carry a size: once, few, many, or a class if the clone is expanded.

>TRBJ2-5|.|TRBV15|.
CATSRDHALVADQETQYF
TGTGCCACCAGCAGAGATCATGCCCTCGTTGCGGATCAAGAGACCCAGTACTTC
>TRBJ2-5|.|TRBV7-2|.
CASSTSGTQYF
TGTGCCAGCAGCACAAGCGGGACCCAGTACTTC
>TRBJ2-5|.|TRBV5-1|TRBD2
CARYKAGLCQETQYF
TGCGCCAGGTATAAAGCGGGGCTTTGCCAAGAGACCCAGTACTTC
>TRBJ2-5|.|TRBV7-9|TRBD1
CASNLKKGRGLPSRETQYF
TGTGCCAGCAACCTTAAAAAGGGCAGGGGGTTACCCTCGAGAGAGACCCAGTACTTC
>TRBJ1-1|.|TRBV9|.
CASSVGTGSVDTEAFF
TGTGCCAGCAGCGTAGGTACAGGGTCTGTCGACACTGAAGCTTTCTTT
>TRBJ1-4|.|TRBV30|.
CAWDGGTNEKLFF
TGTGCCTGGGACGGGGGTACTAATGAAAAACTGTTTTTT
>TRBJ2-2|.|TRBV7-2|.
CASSLQGSRGTGELFF
TGTGCCAGCAGCTTGCAGGGGTCCAGGGGCACCGGGGAGCTGTTTTTT
>TRBJ1-5|.|TRBV18|TRBD1
CASSPTGGRSQPQHF
TGTGCCAGCTCACCGACAGGGGGCAGGAGTCAGCCCCAGCATTTT
>TRBJ1-6|.|TRBV5-6|.
CASSLKLQGKLGSPLHF
TGTGCCAGCAGCTTGAAGTTACAGGGAAAGTTGGGATCACCCCTCCACTTT
>TRBJ1-3|few|TRBV4-1|.
CASSLTTGRGTGNTIYF
TGCGCCAGCAGCCTAACGACAGGTCGTGGAACTGGAAACACCATATATTTT
>TRBJ1-1|.|TRBV4-1|.
CASRGGGSNTEAFF
TGCGCCAGCAGGGGCGGAGGGTCGAACACTGAAGCTTTCTTT
>TRBJ2-1|.|TRBV27|.
CASSFLGQANEQFF
TGTGCCAGCAGTTTCCTCGGACAAGCCAATGAGCAGTTCTTC
>TRBJ2-7|few|TRBV6-5|.
CASSYSVRPPGGQYF
TGTGCCAGCAGTTACTCGGTCAGACCCCCCGGCGGGCAGTACTTC
>TRBJ2-7|.|TRBV30|.
CAWSAGDGYYEQYF
TGTGCCTGGAGTGCGGGTGACGGTTACTACGAGCAGTACTTC
>TRBJ2-3|.|TRBV7-3|TRBD2
CASSSSGGAGTQYF
TGTGCCAGCAGCTCTAGCGGGGGGGCAGGTACGCAGTATTTT
>TRBJ2-3|.|TRBV9|.
CASSQSVSTDTQYF
TGTGCCAGCAGTCAGTCCGTTAGCACAGATACGCAGTATTTT
>TRBJ2-3|.|TRBV7-8|TRBD2
CASSLSLAGYTDTQYF
TGTGCCAGCAGCTTATCCCTAGCGGGGTACACAGATACGCAGTATTTT